There are many counts of the clone carrying this T cell receptor beta chain. Amplified TCR beta CDR3 regions derived from RNA transcripts. An initial round of RT-PCR targeting the TCR CDR3 relied on the HTBI primer set. Each CDR3 protein is one row after TCRdb ran MiXCR on the multiplex PCR reads. The data hold hundreds of thousands of distinct CDR3 sequences, with about 24% observed a single time. The germline V gene encodes CDR1 SEHNR and CDR2 FQNEAQ (reference sequence). The CDR3 length is 15 residues. V shed 5 bases and J 6 bases; nucleotides not matched to a gene: 9. The record originates from a study of T cells in Graves' hyperthyroidism and ophthalmopathy.

This TCR was recovered from a young woman with Graves' ophthalmopathy. The rearrangement links TRBV7-9 to TRBJ1-5; 8 bases align to TRBD1. What was sequenced was blood. CDR3 nucleotides: TGTGCCAGCAGCGACGGACAGGGCGGGGTTCAGCCCCAGCATTTT. Protein product: CASSDGQGGVQPQHF.